This T cell receptor (beta chain) was documented in a study of control samples from healthy donors and cancer patients. The data were produced by immunoSEQ multiplex PCR, yet TCRdb's version contains in-frame clones alone and is incomplete. The sample holds 130,000 or so clones; just under 95% are singletons and the top ten take 13% to 15%. This CDR3 has 14 amino acids. The V gene lost 6 bases and the J gene lost 4 bases, with 15 bases spanning the gap. The germline V gene has CDR1 KGHSH and CDR2 LQKENI. This chain uses TRBV18 with TRBJ1-1; D not resolved. The sample comprised PBMCs. The sequence was collected from a man aged 60-69 years with colorectal cancer. CDR3 region: CASSPDTRVTEAFF. For the CDR3, the DNA is TGTGCCAGCTCCCCTGACACCCGGGTCACTGAAGCTTTCTTT. Variable domain in full (rest from reference TRBV18 and TRBJ1-1): NAGVMQNPRHLVRRRGQEARLRCSPMKGHSHVYWYRQLPEEGLKFMVYLQKENIIDESGMPKERFSAEFPKEGPSILRIQQVVRGDSAAYFCASSPDTRVTEAFFGQGTRLTVV.